One sample yielded the 30 T cell receptor beta chains listed below, sequenced in a study of cytomegalovirus exposure and HLA in healthy donors. PCR employed 60 Vbeta and 13 Jbeta primers. Only in-frame clones appear in the TCRdb table, and some are missing; sequencing was by immunoSEQ multiplex PCR. This sample carries some 190,000 clones, 80% of them seen once, and the ten largest clones take about 1.9%. The sample comprised PBMCs. The source is a woman aged 25-40 years in good health and CMV-seronegative.

A few counts support this clone. This rearrangement joins TRBV19 to TRBJ1-4; TRBD1 aligns across 8 bases. V shed 6 bases, J shed 8 bases, and the junction held 8 bases outside the gene matches. Germline CDR1 is LNHDA and CDR2 is SQIVND (reference sequence). This CDR3 region has 14 residues. The CDR3 bases are TGTGCCAGTAGGGAGGGGACAGGAATAGAAAAACTGTTTTTT. Translation gives CASREGTGIEKLFF.

The rearrangement links TRBV27 to TRBJ1-2, with 7 bases fitting TRBD1. CDR3 length: 13 amino acids. Unmatched junction bases numbered 1, after V lost 4 bases and J lost 2 bases. CDR1 is MNHEY, CDR2 SMNVEV, per germline (reference sequence). CDR3 sequence: CASSWGQNYGYTF. The CDR3 DNA reads as TGTGCCAGCAGTTGGGGACAGAACTATGGCTACACCTTC.

This rearrangement joins TRBV15 to TRBJ2-7; D possibly corresponds to TRBD1 (8 bases). Trimming cost V 2 bases and J 1 base, with 15 bases left between them. The CDR3 consists of 16 residues. CDR1 and CDR2 from the germline V gene are LNHNV and YYDKDF (reference sequence). As DNA, the CDR3 is TGTGCCACCAGCAGACTTACAGGGGGGGATTCCTACGAGCAGTACTTC. Its translation is CATSRLTGGDSYEQYF. The full variable domain, with the rest looked up from reference TRBV15 and TRBJ2-7, is DAMVIQNPRYQVTQFGKPVTLSCSQTLNHNVMYWYQQKSSQAPKLLFHYYDKDFNNEADTPDNFQSRRPNTSFCFLDIRSPGLGDTAMYLCATSRLTGGDSYEQYFGPGTRLTVT.

V and J are TRBV19 and TRBJ2-1; TRBD2 matches 11 bases. The CDR3 is made up of 15 amino acids. Trimming at V came to 3 bases and at J to 2 bases, leaving 0 bases not matched to a gene. Germline V lookup: CDR1 LNHDA, CDR2 SQIVND (reference sequence). CDR3 sequence: CASSISGGAYNEQFF. The CDR3 DNA reads as TGTGCCAGTAGTATTAGCGGGGGGGCCTACAATGAGCAGTTCTTC. Drawing the rest from reference TRBV19 and TRBJ2-1, the complete variable domain is DGGITQSPKYLFRKEGQNVTLSCEQNLNHDAMYWYRQDPGQGLRLIYYSQIVNDFQKGDIAEGYSVSREKKESFPLTVTSAQKNPTAFYLCASSISGGAYNEQFFGPGTRLTVL.

This chain uses TRBV30 with TRBJ2-3, with D perhaps matching TRBD1 (6 bases). V was pared by 0 bases and J by 2 bases, with 18 bases between. Germline CDR1 is GTSNPN and CDR2 is SVGIG (reference sequence). This CDR3 comprises 17 residues. The CDR3 is CAWSVNQRRGHTDTQYF. The CDR3, as DNA: TGTGCCTGGAGTGTAAACCAGCGCCGGGGACACACAGATACGCAGTATTTT.

The chain combines TRBV6-1 with TRBJ2-7; 8 bases align to TRBD2. The CDR3 has 15 amino acids. CDR1 and CDR2 from the germline V gene are MNHNS and SASEGT. V trimming: 2 bases; J trimming: 4 bases; junction bases outside the gene matches: 7. The CDR3 is CASSEWTERGYEQYF. CDR3 DNA: TGTGCCAGCAGTGAATGGACCGAGCGGGGGTACGAGCAGTACTTC.

The table lists this clone with a few counts. The chain links TRBV7-9 to TRBJ1-3, with D perhaps TRBD1 (5 bases). V dropped 5 bases and J dropped 2 bases, with 16 bases sitting between them. CDR1 SEHNR and CDR2 FQNEAQ come from the germline V gene (reference sequence). This CDR3 comprises 16 residues. The CDR3 is CASSGGGISTGNTIYF. CDR3 nucleotides: TGTGCCAGCAGCGGGGGAGGGATATCAACTGGAAACACCATATATTTT.

The V and J genes are TRBV10-3 and TRBJ2-5; D is ambiguous. The V gene's germline CDR1 is ENHRY and CDR2 SYGVKD. Deletions cut 3 bases from V and 2 bases from J, with 4 bases between. This CDR3 is built from 12 residues. The CDR3 bases are TGTGCCATCAGTGACAGGCAAGAGACCCAGTACTTC. Its translation: CAISDRQETQYF.

V is TRBV11-2 and J is TRBJ1-1; D possibly corresponds to TRBD1 (5 bases). The length of the CDR3 is 14 residues. Trimming shortened V by 5 bases and J by 0 bases, and 10 bases separated the two germline ends. Germline lookup yields CDR1 SGHAT and CDR2 FQNNGV. This CDR3 reads CASSARGVNTEAFF. CDR3 nucleotide sequence: TGTGCCAGCAGCGCTCGGGGGGTGAACACTGAAGCTTTCTTT.

The V call is TRBV27, the J call TRBJ1-5, with 7 bases fitting TRBD1. After removal of 4 bases from V and 6 bases from J, the junction contained 9 bases not matched to a gene. The CDR3 is 15 residues long. In germline, CDR1 is MNHEY, CDR2 SMNVEV (reference sequence). The CDR3 DNA reads TGTGCCAGCAGTTCCCGTATAGGGGGCGGTCAGCCCCAGCATTTT. As protein: CASSSRIGGGQPQHF.

The rearrangement uses TRBV30 and TRBJ1-2, with TRBD1 identical over 11 bases. J gave up 4 bases and V 3 bases, and 7 bases lay outside the gene matches. The CDR3 is made up of 15 amino acids. CDR1 is GTSNPN and CDR2 is SVGIG in the germline V gene (reference sequence). The CDR3 DNA follows: TGTGCCTGGAGCCAGGGGACAGGGGGATTCTATGGCTACACCTTC. It specifies CAWSQGTGGFYGYTF.

This clone has only a few counts. The V and J genes are TRBV6-1 and TRBJ1-2; no definite D call. CDR3 size: 14 residues. CDR1 and CDR2 from the germline V gene are MNHNS and SASEGT. Trimming left V 0 bases short and J 4 bases short, with 9 bases between. The CDR3 coding sequence is TGTGCCAGCAGTGAAGCTTACAGCTTCTATGGCTACACCTTC. The encoded protein is CASSEAYSFYGYTF.

The rearrangement links TRBV10-3 to TRBJ1-2, with 11 bases lining up with TRBD1. This CDR3 is 15 amino acids long. V trimming: 3 bases; J trimming: 3 bases; junction bases outside the gene matches: 3. Germline-derived CDR1 and CDR2 are ENHRY and SYGVKD. CDR3 sequence: CAISDPGQGDYGYTF. CDR3 DNA: TGTGCCATCAGTGACCCGGGACAGGGGGACTATGGCTACACCTTC.

This clone was picked up a small number of times. V is TRBV7-9 and J is TRBJ1-5, with D possibly TRBD1 on 6 matching bases. Germline CDR1 is SEHNR and CDR2 is FQNEAQ (reference sequence). This CDR3 is 15 amino acids long. V lost 5 bases, J lost 6 bases, and 17 bases lay in between. CDR3 amino acids: CASSPGSRGFQPQHF. The CDR3 DNA follows: TGTGCCAGCAGCCCTGGGTCCAGGGGTTTTCAGCCCCAGCATTTT.

This clone was counted a few times. The chain couples TRBV5-1 to TRBJ2-7; 8 nucleotides align to TRBD2. CDR3 length: 14 residues. V dropped 1 base and J dropped 7; count of bases not matched to a gene: 7. Looked up from germline, CDR1 is SGHRS and CDR2 is YFSETQ. The CDR3 nucleotides read TGCGCCAGCAGCTTGAGACCGGGGGGGGAAGAGCAGTACTTC. It is translated as CASSLRPGGEEQYF.

This clone has only a few counts. The V call is TRBV5-6, the J call TRBJ2-7; TRBD1 might be the D (5 bases). The CDR3 has 14 amino acids. The V end was cut by 4 bases, the J end by 1 base, with 12 bases between. Germline values: CDR1 SGHDT, CDR2 YYEEEE. The CDR3 here is CASSGDSGSYEQYF. CDR3 coding DNA: TGTGCCAGCAGCGGTGACAGTGGTTCCTACGAGCAGTACTTC.

Comments on this clone: At one of its ends the junction is not consistent with the germline gene, which may arise from a read error. The gene calls are TRBV6-6 and TRBJ2-7; 8 bases map to TRBD1. The CDR3 is 13 residues long. The germline V gene encodes CDR1 MNHNY and CDR2 SVGAGI (reference sequence). The CDR3 region has the DNA TGTGCCAGCAGTTACTCGAACGCAGCAGGGGGCGTCTTC. Its translation: CASSYSNAAGGVF.

V is TRBV7-9 and J is TRBJ1-3, with D unclear. This CDR3 comprises 15 residues. V shed 3 bases and J shed 0 bases, with 9 bases lying between them. The germline gives CDR1 SEHNR, CDR2 FQNEAQ (reference sequence). CDR3 residues: CASSFSQYSGNTIYF. CDR3 DNA sequence: TGTGCCAGCAGCTTCTCCCAGTACTCTGGAAACACCATATATTTT.

The V gene is TRBV30, the J gene TRBJ1-5; possibly TRBD1 for D (5 bases). V lost 4 bases and J 4 bases, leaving 20 bases between the germline ends. Germline CDR1 is GTSNPN and CDR2 is SVGIG (reference sequence). This CDR3 comprises 16 residues. CDR3 amino acids: CAWTSKGLTTNQPQHF. In nucleotides, the CDR3 is TGTGCCTGGACCTCAAAGGGGTTGACCACAAATCAGCCCCAGCATTTT.

Points on this clone: In the same sample, other DNA sequences code for this CDR3. The chain links TRBV5-1 to TRBJ2-5; possible D gene TRBD1, 6 bases. Trimming removed 4 bases from V and 0 bases from J, with 10 bases in between. The germline gives CDR1 SGHRS, CDR2 YFSETQ. This CDR3 contains 14 residues. CDR3 loop: CASSLQGNQETQYF. The CDR3 DNA reads as TGCGCCAGCAGCCTCCAGGGGAACCAAGAGACCCAGTACTTC.

The chain couples TRBV7-6 to TRBJ2-1; weak D call: TRBD1 (5 bases). Looked up from germline, CDR1 is SGHVS and CDR2 is FNYEAQ. The CDR3 loop spans 14 amino acids. Deletions cut 1 base from V and 4 bases from J, with 8 bases between. In DNA form, the CDR3 reads TGTGCCAGCAGCTTAGTAGGACAATACAATGAGCAGTTCTTC. This gives the protein CASSLVGQYNEQFF. Full variable domain (outside the CDR3, taken from reference TRBV7-6 and TRBJ2-1): GAGVSQSPRYKVTKRGQDVALRCDPISGHVSLYWYRQALGQGPEFLTYFNYEAQQDKSGLPNDRFSAERPEGSISTLTIQRTEQRDSAMYRCASSLVGQYNEQFFGPGTRLTVL.

The chain joins TRBV10-3 to TRBJ1-1, with unresolved D. Trimming removed 3 bases from V and 2 bases from J, with 10 bases in between. CDR1 is ENHRY, CDR2 SYGVKD, per germline. This CDR3 is built from 14 residues. CDR3 amino acids: CAISEIQLNTEAFF. CDR3 nucleotides: TGTGCCATCAGTGAAATTCAGTTAAACACTGAAGCTTTCTTT.

The chain links TRBV5-6 to TRBJ1-1; D not resolved. This CDR3 comprises 14 residues. CDR1 and CDR2 (germline): SGHDT, YYEEEE. Trimming left V 0 bases short and J 1 base short, with 7 bases between. The CDR3 region is CASSLEAGNTEAFF. The DNA of the CDR3 is TGTGCCAGCAGCTTGGAGGCAGGGAACACTGAAGCTTTCTTT.

The chain couples TRBV5-1 to TRBJ2-3; 8 positions agree with TRBD2. The CDR3 is made up of 14 amino acids. Trimming removed 5 bases from V and 10 bases from J; junction bases left unmatched: 12. CDR1 SGHRS and CDR2 YFSETQ come from the germline V gene. DNA of the CDR3: TGCGCCAGCAGGTCGGGGGGGACTCGGGAGCCGCAGTATTTT. This encodes CASRSGGTREPQYF.

The chain has TRBV7-6 and TRBJ2-3; 8 nucleotides agree with TRBD2. Trimming cost V 1 base and J 2 bases; bases outside gene matches: 5. Germline V gene lookup returns CDR1 SGHVS and CDR2 FNYEAQ. The CDR3 consists of 16 residues. CDR3 nucleotide sequence: TGTGCCAGCAGCTTAGTAGGAGCGGGGGACACAGATACGCAGTATTTT. It is translated as CASSLVGAGDTDTQYF.

The CDR3 sequence is CASSSPGRANTEAFF. The DNA of the CDR3 is TGTGCCAGTAGCTCGCCAGGCAGGGCGAACACTGAAGCTTTCTTT. This chain links TRBV19 with TRBJ1-1; maybe TRBD1 (5 bases). Per the germline V gene, CDR1 is LNHDA and CDR2 is SQIVND (reference sequence). The CDR3 extends over 15 amino acids. The V gene lost 6 bases and the J gene lost 1 base, with 15 bases spanning the gap.

The J gene is TRBJ2-1, the V gene TRBV2; 8 bases fit TRBD1. Germline CDR1 is SNHLY and CDR2 is FYNNEI. The CDR3 spans 15 residues. V lost 1 base, J lost 6 bases, and 5 bases stayed unmatched. CDR3 nucleotides: TGTGCCAGCAGTGAAGGGACAGGGTCCATCAATGAGCAGTTCTTC. Protein sequence: CASSEGTGSINEQFF.

V usage is TRBV5-8 and J usage is TRBJ1-1, with a tentative D call TRBD1 (6 bases). CDR3 length: 13 amino acids. The V end was cut by 3 bases, the J end by 3 bases, with 9 bases between. Germline V gives CDR1 SGHTS, CDR2 YDEGEE. CDR3 region: CASSSGQHTEAFF. The CDR3 nucleotides read TGTGCCAGCAGCTCCGGACAGCACACTGAAGCTTTCTTT. Filled out from reference TRBV5-8 and TRBJ1-1, the complete variable domain reads EAGVTQSPTHLIKTRGQQATLRCSPISGHTSVYWYQQALGLGLQFLLWYDEGEERNRGNFPPRFSGRQFPNYSSELNVNALELEDSALYLCASSSGQHTEAFFGQGTRLTVV.

This chain joins TRBV18 and TRBJ1-6; TRBD1 agrees at 12 bases. Germline CDR1 KGHSH, CDR2 LQKENI. The length of the CDR3 is 17 residues. J lost 4 bases, V lost 6 bases, and 7 bases had no gene match. Here the CDR3 DNA reads TGTGCCAGCTCCCCCGGGACAGGGGGCTCTTATAATTCACCCCTCCACTTT. This encodes CASSPGTGGSYNSPLHF.

This clone was observed a handful of times. The chain combines TRBV27 with TRBJ2-1; 9 bases are shared with TRBD2. Germline trimming cut 5 bases from V and 9 bases from J; bases unmatched to any gene: 14. CDR3 size: 16 residues. Looked up from germline, CDR1 is MNHEY and CDR2 is SMNVEV (reference sequence). CDR3 sequence reads: CASSAPGSGGQGEQFF. In nucleotides, the CDR3 is TGTGCCAGCAGTGCCCCTGGGAGCGGGGGGCAGGGTGAGCAGTTCTTC.